This T cell receptor beta chain was profiled in a study of T cell repertoires in cytomegalovirus infection. This clonotype showed up many times. Its target is unknown. The CDR3 extends over 15 amino acids. V lost 1 base, J lost 2 bases, and 3 bases stayed unmatched. The germline V gene encodes CDR1 MNHNS and CDR2 SASEGT. Findings and limits, study-wide: Predominance within the ex vivo response was attributable to HLA-C-restricted CMV-specific TCR beta clonotypes.

TCRdb reprocessed the reads via MiXCR and lists one record per CDR3 protein. Found here are 150,000 or so distinct CDR3 sequences, 15% to 20% of them singletons; the top ten hold about 17%. The rearrangement uses TRBV6-1 and TRBJ2-7; 9 nucleotides agree with TRBD2. Sequencing input: CD8+ T cells from PBMCs. The TCR sequence derives from a human donor in good health (CMV status not recorded). Some clones in this sample may be carry-over from other donors' samples. The CDR3 sequence is CASSEEAGGPYEQYF. The CDR3 DNA reads as TGTGCCAGCAGTGAAGAAGCGGGAGGCCCCTACGAGCAGTACTTC.